A single sample gave rise to the 25 T cell receptor beta chains below, sequenced in a study of shared clonotypes between healthy human individuals. Data came from immunoSEQ multiplex PCR; TCRdb stores just in-frame clones and leaves some out. This table holds roughly 300,000 clones, around 87% found once. The specimen sequenced was memory CD8+ T cells sorted from blood. The subset was: CD45RO+ cells pooled with CCR7-negative TemRA cells. These receptors originate from a man aged 18-30 years in good health.

The chain carries TRBV5-1 and TRBJ1-4; D gene ambiguous. The CDR3 loop spans 14 amino acids. Germline CDR1 is SGHRS and CDR2 is YFSETQ. V lost 0 bases and J 7 bases, leaving 10 bases between the germline ends. In nucleotides, the CDR3 is TGCGCCAGCAGCTTGGGCTATGAACGTGAAAAACTGTTTTTT. Translating it yields CASSLGYEREKLFF.

The chain combines TRBV10-1 with TRBJ2-7; D might be TRBD2 (6 bases). CDR1 WNHNN and CDR2 SYGVQD come from the germline V gene (reference sequence). The V gene lost 2 bases and the J gene lost 3 bases, with 11 bases spanning the gap. The CDR3 length is 14 residues. The CDR3 sequence is CASSEGLSGYEQYF. In DNA, the CDR3 is TGCGCCAGCAGTGAGGGGCTTAGCGGCTACGAGCAGTACTTC.

This chain connects TRBV5-4 to TRBJ2-7; TRBD2 aligns across 8 bases. The length of the CDR3 is 14 residues. With V trimmed by 2 bases and J by 2 bases, 3 bases remained unmatched. Germline lookup yields CDR1 SGHNT and CDR2 YYREEE (reference sequence). CDR3: CASSFGAGAYEQYF. CDR3 sequence (DNA): TGTGCCAGCAGCTTTGGAGCGGGAGCCTACGAGCAGTACTTC.

The chain has TRBV4-1 and TRBJ2-5, with D perhaps matching TRBD1 or TRBD2 (5 bases each). From germline, CDR1 is MGHRA and CDR2 YSYEKL. Trimming stripped 7 bases from V and 4 bases from J, with 10 bases between. The length of the CDR3 is 12 residues. The CDR3 DNA sequence: TGCGCCAGCATGGGGACCGGAGAGACCCAGTACTTC. It codes for CASMGTGETQYF.

The chain carries TRBV11-2 and TRBJ1-1; 10 bases line up with TRBD1. The germline gives CDR1 SGHAT, CDR2 FQNNGV. CDR3 length: 14 residues. The V gene end was trimmed by 4 bases and the J gene end by 7 bases; junction bases not matched to a gene: 6. In DNA form, the CDR3 reads TGTGCCAGCAGCTGGGGGACAGGGGATTTTGAAGCTTTCTTT. It encodes CASSWGTGDFEAFF.

This clone was observed a single time. The V call is TRBV5-6, the J call TRBJ1-3; D may be TRBD1 (5 bases). CDR1 and CDR2 from the germline V gene are SGHDT and YYEEEE. The CDR3 is made up of 16 amino acids. Trimming shortened V by 0 bases and J by 4 bases, and 14 bases separated the two germline ends. The chain's CDR3 is CASSLEGEGEGNTIYF. For the CDR3, the DNA is TGTGCCAGCAGCTTGGAAGGGGAAGGCGAAGGAAACACCATATATTTT.

This clone has just one count. The chain has TRBV5-1 and TRBJ1-2, with a weak D call TRBD1 (5 bases). CDR3 length equals 14 residues. Germline CDR1 is SGHRS and CDR2 is YFSETQ. Trimming cost V 0 bases and J 6 bases, with 12 bases left between them. In DNA, the CDR3 is TGCGCCAGCAGCTTGGTGGCGGTGGGGGATGGCTACACCTTC. It yields the protein CASSLVAVGDGYTF.

The rearrangement uses TRBV28 and TRBJ2-1, with D unclear. Germline lookup yields CDR1 MDHEN and CDR2 SYDVKM. V was clipped by 5 bases and J by 4 bases, with 6 bases between them. CDR3 length: 12 amino acids. CDR3 sequence: CASSILYNEQFF. In DNA form, the CDR3 reads TGTGCCAGCAGTATATTGTACAATGAGCAGTTCTTC.

This clone was detected ten times or more. The sample carries other DNA sequences with the same CDR3. The rearrangement joins TRBV5-6 to TRBJ1-2; 11 bases agree with TRBD1. The CDR3 runs to 13 residues. The V gene's germline CDR1 is SGHDT and CDR2 YYEEEE. Trimming took 4 bases from V and 5 from J; bases not matched to a gene: 1. This CDR3 reads CASSGQGAYGYTF. CDR3 nucleotide sequence: TGTGCCAGCAGCGGACAGGGGGCTTATGGCTACACCTTC.

This clone was recorded once. The chain combines TRBV5-1 with TRBJ2-7, with 9 nucleotides matching TRBD2. The J segment lost 4 bases and the V segment lost 2 bases, leaving 4 bases of the junction unmatched. Germline CDR1 SGHRS, CDR2 YFSETQ. The CDR3 has 14 residues. CDR3 bases: TGCGCCAGCAGCTTCGAGCGGGAGGCTTACGAGCAGTACTTC. It encodes CASSFEREAYEQYF. The complete variable domain, with remaining parts taken from reference TRBV5-1 and TRBJ2-7, reads KAGVTQTPRYLIKTRGQQVTLSCSPISGHRSVSWYQQTPGQGLQFLFEYFSETQRNKGNFPGRFSGRQFSNSRSEMNVSTLELGDSALYLCASSFEREAYEQYFGPGTRLTVT.

The rearrangement uses TRBV7-2 and TRBJ2-5; 13 nucleotides agree with TRBD2. Germline V lookup: CDR1 SGHTA, CDR2 FQGNSA. Trimming took 5 bases from V and 3 from J; bases not matched to a gene: 6. The CDR3 covers 16 residues. This CDR3 is CASSVLLAGGEETQYF. The CDR3 nucleotides read TGTGCCAGCAGCGTATTACTAGCGGGAGGGGAAGAGACCCAGTACTTC.

This rearrangement joins TRBV2 to TRBJ2-1; 7 bases align to TRBD1. The trim removed 6 bases at V and 0 bases at J, leaving 8 bases unmatched. CDR1 is SNHLY and CDR2 is FYNNEI in the germline V gene. The CDR3 loop spans 16 amino acids. The CDR3 nucleotides read TGTGCCAGCAGCTTGACAGGGAAAGGCTCCTACAATGAGCAGTTCTTC. Translation gives CASSLTGKGSYNEQFF.

The rearrangement uses TRBV30 and TRBJ2-7, with D uncertain. V gave up 2 bases and J gave up 5 bases, with 13 bases separating them. The CDR3 contains 13 residues. Germline V gene lookup returns CDR1 GTSNPN and CDR2 SVGIG (reference sequence). CDR3: CAWSHGPGDEQYF. The CDR3, as DNA: TGTGCCTGGAGTCACGGACCCGGCGACGAGCAGTACTTC.

The CDR3 DNA follows: TGCGCCAGCAGCTTTAGGGACACACATCCCTATGGCTACACCTTC. It encodes CASSFRDTHPYGYTF. V gene TRBV5-1 combines with J gene TRBJ1-2; TRBD1 might be the D (6 bases). The CDR3 is 15 amino acids. In germline, CDR1 is SGHRS, CDR2 YFSETQ. The ends were cut back, 2 bases at V and 4 bases at J, with 15 bases in the middle.

The chain links TRBV27 to TRBJ1-2; weak D call: TRBD1 (5 bases). The CDR3 has 13 amino acids. V lost 8 bases and J lost 4, with 14 bases in between. In germline, CDR1 is MNHEY, CDR2 SMNVEV (reference sequence). This chain's CDR3 is CASAGAGAYGYTF. DNA for the CDR3: TGTGCCAGCGCTGGGGCCGGAGCCTATGGCTACACCTTC.

The genes are TRBV27 and TRBJ2-1; 14 positions match TRBD2. Germline lookup yields CDR1 MNHEY and CDR2 SMNVEV (reference sequence). J lost 3 bases, V lost 2 bases, and 6 bases had no gene match. The CDR3 is 18 residues long. The CDR3 DNA reads TGTGCCAGCAGTTTACTGGGACTAGCGGGAGCCGGCTACAATGAGCAGTTCTTC. Its translation is CASSLLGLAGAGYNEQFF.

With regard to this clone: One junction end disagrees with the germline gene, perhaps due to a read error. This chain joins TRBV7-7 and TRBJ2-5; D is perhaps TRBD1 (6 bases). The germline V gene encodes CDR1 SSHAT and CDR2 FNYEAQ (reference sequence). The CDR3 runs to 15 residues. CDR3 DNA: TGTGCTAGCAGCTTAGAACAGGGCGTTGGGGAGACCCAGTACTTC. This translates into CASSLEQGVGETQYF.

The chain joins TRBV20-1 to TRBJ2-1; the D is unclear. Trimming shortened V by 6 bases and J by 6 bases, and 9 bases separated the two germline ends. CDR3 size: 11 residues. Germline CDR1 is DFQATT and CDR2 is SNEGSKA (reference sequence). In DNA, the CDR3 is TGCAGTGCCACGCTTACCAATGAGCAGTTCTTC. Translated: CSATLTNEQFF.

On this clone itself: A read error is possible here, since a much larger clone lies one base away. The chain joins TRBV6-1 to TRBJ2-7; 8 nucleotides match TRBD1. Unmatched junction bases numbered 3, after V lost 6 bases and J lost 2 bases. The germline CDR1 and CDR2 sequences are MNHNS and SASEGT. The CDR3 contains 13 residues. CDR3: CASRLQGAYEQYF. The CDR3 DNA follows: TGTGCCAGCAGATTACAGGGGGCCTACGAGCAGTACTTC.

This clone was seen once. This chain links TRBV7-2 with TRBJ2-3, with no clear D. Germline V CDR1 and CDR2: SGHTA, FQGNSA. The V and J ends lost 2 bases and 4 bases respectively, with 1 base between them. The CDR3 loop spans 11 amino acids. The CDR3 nucleotides read TGTGCCAGCAGCTTATCAGATACGCAGTATTTT. This codes for CASSLSDTQYF.

The chain has TRBV10-1 and TRBJ2-7; TRBD2 matches 9 bases. The V gene's germline CDR1 is WNHNN and CDR2 SYGVQD (reference sequence). This CDR3 comprises 16 residues. The trim removed 0 bases at V and 3 bases at J, leaving 6 bases unmatched. CDR3 sequence reads: CASSESGSGRIYEQYF. The CDR3 DNA reads TGCGCCAGCAGTGAGTCTGGTAGCGGGAGAATCTACGAGCAGTACTTC.

This clone was recorded once. The chain links TRBV27 to TRBJ2-1; no clear D gene. Germline V CDR1 and CDR2: MNHEY, SMNVEV (reference sequence). This CDR3 has 11 amino acids. Between the trimmed V and J ends, which lost 5 bases and 5 bases, there was a span of 4 bases. CDR3 coding DNA: TGTGCCAGCAGTCGGCACAATGAGCAGTTCTTC. It yields the protein CASSRHNEQFF.

This clone was recorded once. This chain uses TRBV7-6 with TRBJ1-2; no definite D call. The CDR3 totals 13 residues. Deletions cut 5 bases from V and 4 bases from J, with 11 bases between. In germline, CDR1 is SGHVS, CDR2 FNYEAQ. CDR3 DNA: TGTGCCAGCAGCCGGGGAGATCTCTATGGCTACACCTTC. It encodes CASSRGDLYGYTF.

This clone was detected only a few times. The J gene is TRBJ2-2, the V gene TRBV9, with TRBD2 identical over 7 bases. CDR1 and CDR2 (germline): SGDLS, YYNGEE. The CDR3 runs to 15 residues. Germline trimming cut 7 bases from V and 5 bases from J; bases unmatched to any gene: 11. CDR3: CASSPWTSQTGELFF. The CDR3 bases are TGTGCCAGCTCGCCGTGGACTAGTCAGACCGGGGAGCTGTTTTTT.

The V call is TRBV13, the J call TRBJ2-2; 8 nucleotides match TRBD1. The CDR3 is 15 residues long. Losses at the gene ends were 1 base for V and 6 bases for J; bases not matched to a gene: 4. CDR1 and CDR2 from the germline V gene are PRHDT and FYEKMQ (reference sequence). CDR3 region: CASSLAAGGSGELFF. The CDR3 bases are TGTGCCAGCAGCTTAGCGGCAGGGGGCTCCGGGGAGCTGTTTTTT.